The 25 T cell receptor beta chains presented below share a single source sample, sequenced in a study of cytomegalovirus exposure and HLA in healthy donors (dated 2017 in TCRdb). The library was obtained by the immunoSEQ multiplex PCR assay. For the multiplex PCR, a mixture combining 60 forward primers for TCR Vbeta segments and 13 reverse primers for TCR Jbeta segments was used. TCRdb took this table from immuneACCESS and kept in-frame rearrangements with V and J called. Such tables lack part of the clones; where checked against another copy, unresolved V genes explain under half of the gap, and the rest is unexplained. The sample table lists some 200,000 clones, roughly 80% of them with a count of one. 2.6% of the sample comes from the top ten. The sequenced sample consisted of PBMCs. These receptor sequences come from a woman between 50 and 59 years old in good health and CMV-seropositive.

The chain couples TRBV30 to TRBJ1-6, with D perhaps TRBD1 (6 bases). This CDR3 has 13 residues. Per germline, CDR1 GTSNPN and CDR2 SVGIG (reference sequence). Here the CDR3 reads CALRDNYNSPLHF. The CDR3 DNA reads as TGTGCTCTCCGGGACAACTATAATTCACCCCTCCACTTT. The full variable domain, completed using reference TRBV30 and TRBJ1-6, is SQTIHQWPATLVQPVGSPLSLECTVEGTSNPNLYWYRQAAGRGLQLLFYSVGIGQISSEVPQNLSASRPQDRQFILSSKKLLLSDSGFYLCALRDNYNSPLHFGNGTRLTVT.

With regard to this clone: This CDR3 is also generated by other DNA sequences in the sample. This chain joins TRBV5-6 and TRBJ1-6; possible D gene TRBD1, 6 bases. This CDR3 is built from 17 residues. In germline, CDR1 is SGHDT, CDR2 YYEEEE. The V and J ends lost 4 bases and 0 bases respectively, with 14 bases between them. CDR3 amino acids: CASSAMGATSYNSPLHF. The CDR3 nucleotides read TGTGCCAGCAGCGCGATGGGGGCAACCTCCTATAATTCACCCCTCCACTTT.

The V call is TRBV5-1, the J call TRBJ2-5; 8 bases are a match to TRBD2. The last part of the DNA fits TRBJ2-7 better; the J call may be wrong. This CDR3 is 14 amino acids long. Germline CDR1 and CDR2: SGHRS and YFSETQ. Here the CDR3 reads CASSPRGGTYEQYF. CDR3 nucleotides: TGCGCCAGCAGCCCACGGGGGGGCACCTACGAGCAGTACTTC.

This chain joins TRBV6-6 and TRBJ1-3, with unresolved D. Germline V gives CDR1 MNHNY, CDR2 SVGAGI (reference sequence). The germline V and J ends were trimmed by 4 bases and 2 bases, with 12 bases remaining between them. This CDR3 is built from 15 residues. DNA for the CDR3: TGTGCCAGCAGTTCCGACTTCGACCCTGGAAACACCATATATTTT. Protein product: CASSSDFDPGNTIYF.

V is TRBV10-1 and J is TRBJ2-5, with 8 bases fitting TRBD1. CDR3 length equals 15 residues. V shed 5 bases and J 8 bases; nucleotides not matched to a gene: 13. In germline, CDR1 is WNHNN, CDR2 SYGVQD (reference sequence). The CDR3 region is CASSPTQGGKRTQYF. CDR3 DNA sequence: TGCGCCAGCAGTCCCACACAGGGGGGCAAAAGAACCCAGTACTTC.

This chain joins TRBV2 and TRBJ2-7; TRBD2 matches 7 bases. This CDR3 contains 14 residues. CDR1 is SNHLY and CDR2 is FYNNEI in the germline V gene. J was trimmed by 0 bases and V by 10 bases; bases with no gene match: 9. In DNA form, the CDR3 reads TGTGCCACCACGGGGGGACGGAGCTCCTACGAGCAGTACTTC. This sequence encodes CATTGGRSSYEQYF.

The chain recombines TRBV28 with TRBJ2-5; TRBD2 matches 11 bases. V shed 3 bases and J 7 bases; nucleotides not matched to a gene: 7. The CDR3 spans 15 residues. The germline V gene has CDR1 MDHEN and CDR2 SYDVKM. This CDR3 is CASSLASGGLGTQYF. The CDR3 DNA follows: TGTGCCAGCAGTTTGGCTAGCGGGGGGCTGGGGACCCAGTACTTC.

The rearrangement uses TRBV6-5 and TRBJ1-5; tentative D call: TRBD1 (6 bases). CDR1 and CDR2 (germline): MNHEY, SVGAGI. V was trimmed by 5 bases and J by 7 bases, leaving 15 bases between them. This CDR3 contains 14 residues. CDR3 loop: CASSPPRGGQPQHF. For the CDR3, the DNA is TGTGCCAGCAGTCCCCCCAGGGGCGGGCAGCCCCAGCATTTT.

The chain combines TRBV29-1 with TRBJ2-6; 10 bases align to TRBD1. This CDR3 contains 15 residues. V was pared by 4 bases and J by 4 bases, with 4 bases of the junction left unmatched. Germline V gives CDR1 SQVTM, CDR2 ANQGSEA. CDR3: CSVGTGGSGANVLTF. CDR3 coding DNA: TGCAGCGTTGGGACAGGGGGATCCGGGGCCAACGTCCTGACTTTC.

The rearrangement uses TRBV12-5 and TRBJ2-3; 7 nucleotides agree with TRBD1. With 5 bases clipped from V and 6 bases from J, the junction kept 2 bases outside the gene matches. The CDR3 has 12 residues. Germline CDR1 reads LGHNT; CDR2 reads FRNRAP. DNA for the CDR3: TGTGCTAGTGGTGGACAGGTGGATACGCAGTATTTT. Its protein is CASGGQVDTQYF.

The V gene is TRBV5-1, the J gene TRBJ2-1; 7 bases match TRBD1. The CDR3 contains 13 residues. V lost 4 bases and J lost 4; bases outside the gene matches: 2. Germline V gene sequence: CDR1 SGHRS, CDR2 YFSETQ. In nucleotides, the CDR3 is TGCGCCAGCAGCATGGACAGGTACAATGAGCAGTTCTTC. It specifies CASSMDRYNEQFF. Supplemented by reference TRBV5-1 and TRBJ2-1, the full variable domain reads KAGVTQTPRYLIKTRGQQVTLSCSPISGHRSVSWYQQTPGQGLQFLFEYFSETQRNKGNFPGRFSGRQFSNSRSEMNVSTLELGDSALYLCASSMDRYNEQFFGPGTRLTVL.

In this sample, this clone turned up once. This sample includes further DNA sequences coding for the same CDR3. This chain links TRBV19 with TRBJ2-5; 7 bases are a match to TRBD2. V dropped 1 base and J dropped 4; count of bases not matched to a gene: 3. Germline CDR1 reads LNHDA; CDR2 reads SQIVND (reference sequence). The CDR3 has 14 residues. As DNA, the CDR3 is TGTGCCAGTAGTATAGCTGGCGGGAGAGAGACCCAGTACTTC. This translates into CASSIAGGRETQYF. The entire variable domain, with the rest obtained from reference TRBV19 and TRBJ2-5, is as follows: DGGITQSPKYLFRKEGQNVTLSCEQNLNHDAMYWYRQDPGQGLRLIYYSQIVNDFQKGDIAEGYSVSREKKESFPLTVTSAQKNPTAFYLCASSIAGGRETQYFGPGTRLLVL.

The CDR3 loop reads CASSPPGQRKGTEAFF. The CDR3 DNA follows: TGTGCCAGCAGCCCGCCGGGACAGAGGAAAGGAACTGAAGCTTTCTTT. J is TRBJ1-1 and V is TRBV5-4; 7 bases match TRBD1. Trimming removed 4 bases from V and 5 bases from J; junction bases left unmatched: 14. CDR1 SGHNT and CDR2 YYREEE come from the germline V gene (reference sequence). CDR3 size: 16 residues.

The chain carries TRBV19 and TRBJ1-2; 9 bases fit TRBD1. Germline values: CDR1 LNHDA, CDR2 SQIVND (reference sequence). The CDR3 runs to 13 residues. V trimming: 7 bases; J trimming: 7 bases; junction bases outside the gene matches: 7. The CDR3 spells CASTETGGGGYTF. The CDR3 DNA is TGTGCCAGTACCGAAACAGGGGGCGGTGGCTACACCTTC.

DNA for the CDR3: TGTGCCAGCAGCCCGGGACAGGGGAACACCGGGGAGCTGTTTTTT. Protein product: CASSPGQGNTGELFF. The chain joins TRBV7-2 to TRBJ2-2, with 9 bases that match TRBD1. The trim removed 5 bases at V and 1 base at J, leaving 2 bases unmatched. The CDR3 runs to 15 residues. Per the germline V gene, CDR1 is SGHTA and CDR2 is FQGNSA.

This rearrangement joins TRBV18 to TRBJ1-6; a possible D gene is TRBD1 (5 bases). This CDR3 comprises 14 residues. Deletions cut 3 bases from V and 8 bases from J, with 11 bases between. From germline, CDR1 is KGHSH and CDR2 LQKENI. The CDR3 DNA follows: TGTGCCAGCTCACCCTCAGGGTTCGATTCACCCCTCCACTTT. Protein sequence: CASSPSGFDSPLHF.

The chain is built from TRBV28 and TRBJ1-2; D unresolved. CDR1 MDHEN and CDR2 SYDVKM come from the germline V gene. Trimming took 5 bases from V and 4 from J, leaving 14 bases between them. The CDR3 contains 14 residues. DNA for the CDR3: TGTGCCAGCAGTCTAGCTCCCAGAATCTATGGCTACACCTTC. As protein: CASSLAPRIYGYTF.

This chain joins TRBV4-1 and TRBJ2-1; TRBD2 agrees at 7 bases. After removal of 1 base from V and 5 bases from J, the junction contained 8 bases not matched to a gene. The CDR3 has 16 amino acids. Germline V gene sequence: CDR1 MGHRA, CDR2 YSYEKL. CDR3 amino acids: CASSQVVGLGDNEQFF. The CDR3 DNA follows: TGCGCCAGCAGCCAAGTGGTCGGACTAGGGGACAATGAGCAGTTCTTC.

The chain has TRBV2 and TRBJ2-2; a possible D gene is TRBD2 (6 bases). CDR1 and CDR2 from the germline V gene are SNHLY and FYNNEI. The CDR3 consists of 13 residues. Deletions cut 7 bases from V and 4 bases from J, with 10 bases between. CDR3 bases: TGTGCCAGCATTGTCGGGAGCACCGGGGAGCTGTTTTTT. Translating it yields CASIVGSTGELFF.

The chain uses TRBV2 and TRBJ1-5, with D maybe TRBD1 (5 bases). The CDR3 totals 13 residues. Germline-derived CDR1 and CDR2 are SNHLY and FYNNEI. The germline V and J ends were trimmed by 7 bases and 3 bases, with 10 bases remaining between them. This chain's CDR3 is CASKTETNQPQHF. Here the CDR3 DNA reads TGTGCCAGCAAGACAGAAACCAATCAGCCCCAGCATTTT.

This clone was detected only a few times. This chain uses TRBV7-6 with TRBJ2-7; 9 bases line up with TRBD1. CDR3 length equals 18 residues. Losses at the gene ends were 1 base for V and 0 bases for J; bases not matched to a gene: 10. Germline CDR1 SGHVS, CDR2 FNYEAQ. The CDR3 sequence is CASSLVPFGQGSSYEQYF. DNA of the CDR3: TGTGCCAGCAGCTTAGTCCCCTTTGGACAGGGGAGCTCCTACGAGCAGTACTTC.

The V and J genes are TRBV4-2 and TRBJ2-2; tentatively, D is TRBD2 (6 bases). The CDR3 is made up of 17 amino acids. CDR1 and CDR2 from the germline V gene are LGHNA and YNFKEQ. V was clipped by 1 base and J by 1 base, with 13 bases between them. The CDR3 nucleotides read TGTGCCAGCAGCCAAGTGACTACGCGGGAGAACACCGGGGAGCTGTTTTTT. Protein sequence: CASSQVTTRENTGELFF.

DNA of the CDR3: TGTGCCAGCAGTTACACCCCGGACAGCTCTGGAAACACCATATATTTT. Amino acids: CASSYTPDSSGNTIYF. This rearrangement joins TRBV14 to TRBJ1-3, with D tentatively TRBD1 (6 bases). The V gene's germline CDR1 is SGHDN and CDR2 FVKESK. V lost 6 bases and J lost 0, with 15 bases in between. The CDR3 is made up of 16 amino acids.

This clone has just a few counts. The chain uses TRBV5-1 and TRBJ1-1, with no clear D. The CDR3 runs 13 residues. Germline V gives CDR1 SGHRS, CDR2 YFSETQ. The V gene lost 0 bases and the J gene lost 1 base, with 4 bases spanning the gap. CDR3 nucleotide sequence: TGCGCCAGCAGCTTGGCAGGGAACACTGAAGCTTTCTTT. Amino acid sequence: CASSLAGNTEAFF.

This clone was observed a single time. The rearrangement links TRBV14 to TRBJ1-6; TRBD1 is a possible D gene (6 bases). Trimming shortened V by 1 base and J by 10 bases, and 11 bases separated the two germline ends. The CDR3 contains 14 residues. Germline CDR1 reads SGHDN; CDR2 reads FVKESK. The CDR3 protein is CASSQAAGESPLHF. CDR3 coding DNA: TGTGCCAGCAGCCAAGCCGCAGGGGAATCACCCCTCCACTTT.